A selection of T cell receptor beta chains follows, all from one sample in a study of blood T cells in healthy people across ages. TCRdb reprocessed the 5' RACE reads with MiXCR, giving one entry per CDR3 protein. The data hold approximately 800,000 distinct CDR3 sequences, with approximately 55% observed a single time. The sample consisted of blood. These receptors all come from an elderly man in good health. Both conserved end residues are part of each CDR3. D genes are given only for firm matches. Part of the rows lack a size; the others show once, few, many or a class for expanded clones.

J gene | clone size | CDR3 length | V gene | D gene | CDR3 protein
TRBJ2-6 | few | 16 | TRBV24-1 | NA | CATSDPADSGANVLTF
NA | NA | 13 | TRBV25-1 | NA | CASRREGGLGAFF
TRBJ2-7 | NA | 12 | TRBV10-3 | NA | CAISHGTGEQYF
TRBJ2-4 | once | 15 | TRBV3-1 | NA | CACSQGDKDVNIQYF
NA | NA | 16 | TRBV27 | TRBD2 | CASNNLAGVPYNEQYF
TRBJ2-4 | few | 16 | TRBV7-8 | TRBD2 | CASSQHRLAGYDIQYF
TRBJ2-7 | NA | 15 | TRBV5-1 | TRBD2 | CASSTREGSTYEQYF
TRBJ2-1 | NA | 17 | TRBV6-1 | TRBD2 | CASRSYGAGGRDNEQFF
TRBJ2-3 | NA | 13 | TRBV12-3/TRBV12-4 | NA | CASSLVLVGYAYF
TRBJ2-1 | NA | 14 | TRBV6-2/TRBV6-3 | TRBD2 | CASTDSGSMGEQFF
TRBJ1-2 | few | 15 | TRBV3-1 | NA | CASSHGNRENYGYTF
TRBJ2-7 | NA | 15 | TRBV21-1 | NA | CASSKKWRGWDEQYF
TRBJ1-1 | NA | 14 | TRBV3-1 | NA | CASSQGQGNTEAFF
NA | NA | 14 | TRBV15 | TRBD1 | CATSLDRGRDEQYF
TRBJ1-2 | NA | 17 | TRBV20-1 | NA | CSASLEGLRPINYGYTF
TRBJ2-7 | NA | 14 | TRBV7-8 | NA | CASKSGWGDYEQYF
TRBJ2-3 | NA | 14 | TRBV20-1 | TRBD2 | CSASRAGGERYAYF
TRBJ2-2 | many | 13 | TRBV29-1 | TRBD1 | CSARDSSTGELFF
TRBJ2-3 | NA | 15 | TRBV7-2 | TRBD2 | CASSSRLAATDTQYF
TRBJ1-3 | NA | 14 | TRBV6-2/TRBV6-3 | NA | CASSRPSSGNTIYF
TRBJ2-5 | few | 13 | TRBV6-5 | NA | CASRVPKGETQYF
TRBJ1-2 | many | 13 | TRBV7-9 | TRBD1 | CASSFRGTEGYTF
TRBJ1-1 | NA | 14 | TRBV14 | NA | CASSHNTPGAEAFF
TRBJ2-7 | NA | 13 | TRBV20-1 | TRBD2 | CSASNAGEREQYF
TRBJ2-1 | NA | 12 | TRBV12-3/TRBV12-4 | NA | CASNFFGDEQFF
TRBJ2-3 | NA | 12 | TRBV4-1 | NA | CASSPEEDTQYF
TRBJ2-3 | NA | 12 | TRBV10-3 | NA | CATAGRDDTQYF
TRBJ2-7 | NA | 17 | TRBV6-1 | NA | CASSEWGDSSRGYEQYF
TRBJ2-7 | NA | 15 | TRBV3-1 | TRBD2 | CASSLGLATLYEQYF
TRBJ2-5 | NA | 16 | TRBV27 | TRBD2 | CAGSKGGATDEETQYF
TRBJ1-5 | NA | 16 | TRBV20-1 | NA | CSARDGEGVEWETQHF